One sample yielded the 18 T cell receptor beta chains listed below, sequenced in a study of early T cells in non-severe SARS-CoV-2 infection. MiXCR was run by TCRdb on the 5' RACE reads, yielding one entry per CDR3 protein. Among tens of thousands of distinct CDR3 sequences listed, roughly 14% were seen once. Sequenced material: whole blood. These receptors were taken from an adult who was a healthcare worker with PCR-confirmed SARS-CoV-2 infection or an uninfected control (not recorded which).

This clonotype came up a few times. The DNA for the CDR3 is TGTGCCAGCAGCCCCTGGACAGGGGAAGAGACCCAGTACTTC. Translation gives CASSPWTGEETQYF. The chain employs TRBV14 and TRBJ2-5; 9 bases are shared with TRBD1. Germline CDR1 SGHDN, CDR2 FVKESK. The CDR3 runs 14 residues. V lost 4 bases to trimming and J lost 3 bases; unmatched junction nucleotides: 3.

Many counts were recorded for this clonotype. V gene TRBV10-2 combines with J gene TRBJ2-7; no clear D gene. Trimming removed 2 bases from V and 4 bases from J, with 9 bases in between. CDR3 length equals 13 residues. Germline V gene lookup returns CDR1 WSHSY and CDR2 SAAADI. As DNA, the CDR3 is TGCGCCAGCAGTGAGACGGACGCATACGAGCAGTACGTC. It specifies CASSETDAYEQYV.

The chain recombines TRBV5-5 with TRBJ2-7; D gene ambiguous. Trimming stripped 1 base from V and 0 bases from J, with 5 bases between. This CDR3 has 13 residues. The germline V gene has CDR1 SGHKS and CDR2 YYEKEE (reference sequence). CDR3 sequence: CASSLRSSYEQYV. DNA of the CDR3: TGTGCCAGCAGCTTGAGGTCCTCCTACGAGCAGTACGTC.

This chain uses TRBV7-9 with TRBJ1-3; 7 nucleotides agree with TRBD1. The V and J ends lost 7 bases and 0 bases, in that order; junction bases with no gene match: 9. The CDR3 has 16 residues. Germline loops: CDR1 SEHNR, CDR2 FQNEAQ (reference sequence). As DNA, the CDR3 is TGTGCCAGCACCCCCCAGGGGGGTGGCTCTGGAAACACCATATATTTT. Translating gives CASTPQGGGSGNTIYF.

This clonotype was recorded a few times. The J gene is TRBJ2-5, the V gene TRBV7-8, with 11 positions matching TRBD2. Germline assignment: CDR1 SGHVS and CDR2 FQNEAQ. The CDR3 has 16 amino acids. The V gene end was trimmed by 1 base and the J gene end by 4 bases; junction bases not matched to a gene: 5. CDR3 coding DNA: TGTGCCAGCAGCTTAGTTTTACTAGCGGGGGCAGAGACCCAGTACTTC. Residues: CASSLVLLAGAETQYF.

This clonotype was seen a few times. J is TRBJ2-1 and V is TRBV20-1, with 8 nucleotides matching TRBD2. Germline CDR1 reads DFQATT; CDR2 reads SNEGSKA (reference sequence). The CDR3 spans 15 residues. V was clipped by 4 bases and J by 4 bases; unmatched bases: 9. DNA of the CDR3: TGCAGTGCTACCCCGATGAGCGGGGGTTACAATGAGCAGTTCTTC. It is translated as CSATPMSGGYNEQFF.

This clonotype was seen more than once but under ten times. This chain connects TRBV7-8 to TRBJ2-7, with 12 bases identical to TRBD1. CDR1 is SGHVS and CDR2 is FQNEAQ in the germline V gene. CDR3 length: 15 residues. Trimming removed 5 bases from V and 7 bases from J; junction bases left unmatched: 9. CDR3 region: CASSRKGQGAGEQYV. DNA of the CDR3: TGTGCCAGCAGCCGTAAGGGACAGGGGGCGGGGGAGCAGTACGTC.

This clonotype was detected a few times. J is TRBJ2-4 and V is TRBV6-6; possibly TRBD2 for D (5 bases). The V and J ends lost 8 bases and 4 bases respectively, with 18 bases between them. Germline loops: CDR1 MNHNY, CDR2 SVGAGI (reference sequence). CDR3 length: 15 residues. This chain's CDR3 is CASYYGQDSKNIQYF. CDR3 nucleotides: TGTGCCAGCTATTATGGGCAGGACTCTAAAAACATTCAGTACTTC.

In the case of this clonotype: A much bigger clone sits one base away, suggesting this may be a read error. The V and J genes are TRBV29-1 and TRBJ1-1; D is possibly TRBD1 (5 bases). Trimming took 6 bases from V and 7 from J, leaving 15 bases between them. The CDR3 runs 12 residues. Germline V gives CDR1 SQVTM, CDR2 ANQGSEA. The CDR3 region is CSVARQNDEAFF. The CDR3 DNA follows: TGCAGCGTCGCTAGACAGAACGATGAAGCTTTCTTT.

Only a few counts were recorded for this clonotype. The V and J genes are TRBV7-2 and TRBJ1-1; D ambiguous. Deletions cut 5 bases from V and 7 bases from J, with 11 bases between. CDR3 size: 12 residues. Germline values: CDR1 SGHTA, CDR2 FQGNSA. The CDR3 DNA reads TGTGCCAGCAGCGTCCAGGCCCTTGAAGCTTTCTTT. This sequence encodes CASSVQALEAFF.

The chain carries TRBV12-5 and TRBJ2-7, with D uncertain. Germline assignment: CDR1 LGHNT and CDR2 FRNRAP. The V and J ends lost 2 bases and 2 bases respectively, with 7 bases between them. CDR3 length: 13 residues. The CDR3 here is CASGLSDTYEQYV. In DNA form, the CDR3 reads TGTGCTAGTGGTTTGTCTGACACCTACGAGCAGTACGTC.

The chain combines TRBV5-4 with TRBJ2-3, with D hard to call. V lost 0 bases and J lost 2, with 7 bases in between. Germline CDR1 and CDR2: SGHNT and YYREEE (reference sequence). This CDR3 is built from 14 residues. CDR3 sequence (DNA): TGTGCCAGCAGCTTGGGGGCCGACACAGATACGCAGTATTTT. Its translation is CASSLGADTDTQYF.

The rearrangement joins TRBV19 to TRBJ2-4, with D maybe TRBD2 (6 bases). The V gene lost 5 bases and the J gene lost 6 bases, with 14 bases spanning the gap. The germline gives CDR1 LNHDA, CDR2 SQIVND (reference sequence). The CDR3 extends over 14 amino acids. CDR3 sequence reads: CASSPRGVGNIQYF. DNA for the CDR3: TGTGCCAGTAGTCCCCGCGGGGTGGGAAACATTCAGTACTTC. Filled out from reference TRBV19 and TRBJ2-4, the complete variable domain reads DGGITQSPKYLFRKEGQNVTLSCEQNLNHDAMYWYRQDPGQGLRLIYYSQIVNDFQKGDIAEGYSVSREKKESFPLTVTSAQKNPTAFYLCASSPRGVGNIQYFGAGTRLSVL.

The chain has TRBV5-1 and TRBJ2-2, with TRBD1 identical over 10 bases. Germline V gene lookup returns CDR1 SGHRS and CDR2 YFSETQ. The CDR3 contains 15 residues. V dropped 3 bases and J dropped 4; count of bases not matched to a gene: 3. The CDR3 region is CASSWDRGSTGELFF. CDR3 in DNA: TGCGCCAGCAGCTGGGACAGGGGTTCCACCGGGGAGCTGTTTTTT.

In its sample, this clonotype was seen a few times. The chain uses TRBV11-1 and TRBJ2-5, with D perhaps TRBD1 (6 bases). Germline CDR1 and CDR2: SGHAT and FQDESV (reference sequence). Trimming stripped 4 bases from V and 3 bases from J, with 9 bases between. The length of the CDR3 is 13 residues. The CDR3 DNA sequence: TGTGCCAGCAGCTCCGGGACAAAAGAGACCCAGTACTTC. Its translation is CASSSGTKETQYF. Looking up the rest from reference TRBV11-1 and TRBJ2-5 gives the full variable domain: EAEVAQSPRYKITEKSQAVAFWCDPISGHATLYWYRQILGQGPELLVQFQDESVVDDSQLPKDRFSAERLKGVDSTLKIQPAELGDSAMYLCASSSGTKETQYFGPGTRLLVL.

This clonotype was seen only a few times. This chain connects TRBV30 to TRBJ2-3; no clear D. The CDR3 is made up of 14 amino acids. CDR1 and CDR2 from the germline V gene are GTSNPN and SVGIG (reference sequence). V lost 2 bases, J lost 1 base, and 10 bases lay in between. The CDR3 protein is CAWSPGTRTDTQYF. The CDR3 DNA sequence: TGTGCCTGGAGTCCTGGAACCCGCACAGATACGCAGTATTTT.

CDR3 DNA sequence: TGTGCCAGCAGCCAAGATGGAAGGGAACGAGGCTACACCTTC. The encoded protein is CASSQDGRERGYTF. The J gene is TRBJ1-2, the V gene TRBV3-1; no reliable D call. The germline V gene has CDR1 LGHDT and CDR2 YNNKEL (reference sequence). Trimming cost V 0 bases and J 8 bases, with 13 bases left between them. The CDR3 loop spans 14 amino acids.

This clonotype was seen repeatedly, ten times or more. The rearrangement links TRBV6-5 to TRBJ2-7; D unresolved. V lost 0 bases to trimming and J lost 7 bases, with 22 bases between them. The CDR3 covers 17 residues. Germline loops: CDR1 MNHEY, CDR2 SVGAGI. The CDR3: CASSYSNSGPTKAEQYV. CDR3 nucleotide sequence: TGTGCCAGCAGTTACTCGAATTCCGGACCCACCAAAGCAGAGCAGTACGTC.